The T cell receptor (beta chain) described here comes from a study of tumor-infiltrating lymphocytes in oesophageal squamous cell carcinoma. Germline values: CDR1 SGHTA, CDR2 FQGTGA. Both ends counted, the CDR3 spans 17 residues. TCRdb re-analysed the PCR reads in MiXCR, keeping a single row per CDR3 protein. Here the sample spans about 2,500 distinct CDR3 sequences, under 15% being singletons. Worth noting for this clonotype: This CDR3 fails to terminate in the conserved phenylalanine or tryptophan, so it likely reflects a read error. The limits of the CDR3 on the DNA are not certain, so only TCRdb's listed CDR3 is given.

The J gene is TRBJ2-3, the V gene TRBV7-3; the D call in the table, TRBD2, was not verified against the DNA. This receptor was taken from a male donor with esophageal squamous cell carcinoma. The sample taken for sequencing was esophageal tumor tissue. The CDR3 is CASSLGSSSYNEQYFGP.